The subject of this entry is one T cell receptor beta chain. Its antigen is unknown. This record belongs to a study of T cell clones after liver transplantation. About the study: In this trial, immunosuppression withdrawal was attempted within 2 years of liver transplant. Third-party-reactive TCRbeta sequences from pre-transplant mixed lymphocyte reactions served as antigen-independent comparators. Standard immunosuppression, with no induction, continued until 12-24 months after transplant. Findings of the study overall: Graft donor-reactive T cells possibly entered the graft instead of undergoing deletion.

Generated by immunoSEQ multiplex PCR, the TCRdb table keeps only in-frame clones and is missing some. The table shows 68,000 or so clones, with about 92% occurring only once. The receptor comes from a human patient who received a liver transplant. Some T cells may originate from the graft donor. The specimen comprised CD4+ T cells from blood, sampled approximately 25 months after liver transplant.

CDR3 nucleotide sequence: TGTGCCAGCAGTTCCCGAGCGGGAGTGAGAGATACGCAGTATTTT. Its translation: CASSSRAGVRDTQYF. The gene calls are TRBV27 and TRBJ2-3; TRBD2 aligns across 8 bases. CDR1 is MNHEY and CDR2 is SMNVEV in the germline V gene (reference sequence). The J segment lost 5 bases and the V segment lost 4 bases, leaving 8 bases of the junction unmatched. This CDR3 contains 15 residues.